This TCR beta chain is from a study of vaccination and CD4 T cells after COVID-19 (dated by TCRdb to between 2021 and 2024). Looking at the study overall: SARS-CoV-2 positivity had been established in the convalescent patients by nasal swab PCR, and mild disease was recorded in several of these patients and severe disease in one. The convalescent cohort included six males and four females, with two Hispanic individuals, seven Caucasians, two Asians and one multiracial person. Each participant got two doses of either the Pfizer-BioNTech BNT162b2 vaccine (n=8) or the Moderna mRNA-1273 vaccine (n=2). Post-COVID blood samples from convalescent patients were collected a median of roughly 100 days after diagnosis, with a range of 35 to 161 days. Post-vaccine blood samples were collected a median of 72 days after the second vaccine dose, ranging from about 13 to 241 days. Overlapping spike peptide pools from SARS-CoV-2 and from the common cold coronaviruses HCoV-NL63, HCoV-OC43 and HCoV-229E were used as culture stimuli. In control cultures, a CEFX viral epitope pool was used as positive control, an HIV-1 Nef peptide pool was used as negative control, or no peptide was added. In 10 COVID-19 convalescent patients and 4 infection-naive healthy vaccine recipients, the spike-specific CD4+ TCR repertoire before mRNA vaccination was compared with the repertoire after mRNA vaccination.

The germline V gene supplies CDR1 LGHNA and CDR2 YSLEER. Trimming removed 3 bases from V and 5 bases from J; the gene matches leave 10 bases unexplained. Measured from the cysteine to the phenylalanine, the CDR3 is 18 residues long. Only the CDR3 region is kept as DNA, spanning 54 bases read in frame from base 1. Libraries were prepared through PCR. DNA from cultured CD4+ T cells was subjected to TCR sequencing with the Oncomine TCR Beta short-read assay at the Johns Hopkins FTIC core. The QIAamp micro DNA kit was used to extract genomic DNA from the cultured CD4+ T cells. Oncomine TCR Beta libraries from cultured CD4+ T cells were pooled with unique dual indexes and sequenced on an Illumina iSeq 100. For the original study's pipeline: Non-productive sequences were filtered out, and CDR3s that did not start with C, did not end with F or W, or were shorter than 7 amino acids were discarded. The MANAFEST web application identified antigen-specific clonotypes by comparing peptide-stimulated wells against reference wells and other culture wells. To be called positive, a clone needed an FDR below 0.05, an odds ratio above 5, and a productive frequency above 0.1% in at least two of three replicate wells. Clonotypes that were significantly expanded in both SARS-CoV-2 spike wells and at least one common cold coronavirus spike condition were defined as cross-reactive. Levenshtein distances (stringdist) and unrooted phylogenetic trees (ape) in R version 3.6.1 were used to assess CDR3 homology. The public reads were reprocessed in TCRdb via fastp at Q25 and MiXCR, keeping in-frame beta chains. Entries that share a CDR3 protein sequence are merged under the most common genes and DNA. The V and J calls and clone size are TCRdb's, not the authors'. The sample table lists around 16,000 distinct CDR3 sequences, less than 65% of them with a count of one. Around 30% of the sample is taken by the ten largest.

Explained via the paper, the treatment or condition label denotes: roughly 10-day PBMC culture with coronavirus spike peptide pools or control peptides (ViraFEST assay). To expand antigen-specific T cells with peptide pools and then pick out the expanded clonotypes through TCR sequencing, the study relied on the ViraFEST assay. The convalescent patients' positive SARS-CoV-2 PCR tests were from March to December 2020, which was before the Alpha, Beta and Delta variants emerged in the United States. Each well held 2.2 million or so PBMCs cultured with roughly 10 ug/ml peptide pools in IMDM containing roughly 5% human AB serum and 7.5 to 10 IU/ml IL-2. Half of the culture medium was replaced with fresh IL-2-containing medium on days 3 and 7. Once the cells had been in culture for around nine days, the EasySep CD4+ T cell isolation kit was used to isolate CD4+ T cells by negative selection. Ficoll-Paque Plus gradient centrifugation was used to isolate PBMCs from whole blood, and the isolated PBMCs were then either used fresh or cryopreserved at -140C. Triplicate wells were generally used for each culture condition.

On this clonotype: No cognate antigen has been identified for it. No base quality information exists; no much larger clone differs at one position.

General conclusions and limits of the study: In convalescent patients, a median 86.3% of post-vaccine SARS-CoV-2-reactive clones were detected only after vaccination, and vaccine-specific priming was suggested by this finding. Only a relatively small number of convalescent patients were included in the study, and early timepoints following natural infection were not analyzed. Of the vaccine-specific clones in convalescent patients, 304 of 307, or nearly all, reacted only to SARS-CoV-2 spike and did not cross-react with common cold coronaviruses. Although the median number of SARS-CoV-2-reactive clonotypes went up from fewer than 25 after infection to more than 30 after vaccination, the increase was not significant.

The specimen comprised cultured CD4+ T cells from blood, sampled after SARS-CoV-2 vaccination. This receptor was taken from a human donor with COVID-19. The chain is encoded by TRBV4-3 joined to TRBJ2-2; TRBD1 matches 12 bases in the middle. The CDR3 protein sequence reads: CASSHSSGDRGRTGELFF. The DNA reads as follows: TGCGCCAGCAGCCACAGCTCTGGGGACAGGGGGCGGACCGGGGAGCTGTTTTTT.